This T cell receptor (beta chain) was identified during a study of CD8+ T cells in alopecia areata (dated by TCRdb to the late 2010s). Turning to the overall study: Treated patients were enrolled in an open-label pilot trial of oral tofacitinib, 5 to 10 mg twice daily, for moderate-to-severe alopecia areata. Tofacitinib was given for 6 to 18 months, followed by 6 months of follow-up off drug to assess delayed response and recurrence. In treated patients, disease severity was measured using the SALT score, which gives the percentage of scalp surface area affected. To study T cell clonal expansion in alopecia areata, the researchers applied high-throughput TCRbeta sequencing to both the C3H/HeJ mouse model and human patients. In humans, TCRbeta sequencing was performed on scalp tissue and on sorted CD4+ and CD8+ peripheral blood T cells from healthy controls and from patients with patchy or totalis/universalis alopecia areata. Biopsies were taken from tofacitinib-treated patients at baseline and again at 4 and 24 weeks into treatment, and several of those patients also had a later scalp biopsy. Scalp clonality was compared across normal scalp (n=4), patchy alopecia areata scalp (n=8), and alopecia totalis/universalis scalp (n=8). RNA came from the PAXgene miRNA kit for fixed scalp, the miRNeasy kit for PBMCs, and the RNeasy kit for mouse skin. Amplification of TCRbeta CDR3 regions was done by immunoSEQ multiplex PCR using 35 Vbeta forward primers and 13 Jbeta reverse primers.

Study-wide findings and limitations: With tofacitinib, both scalp clonality and the number of expanded CD8+ clones among the top 100 scalp clones went down significantly. Scalp TCR repertoire analysis is complicated because resident alphabeta T cells in normal human skin are also sequenced, whereas mouse skin is dominated by gammadelta T cells. Because the treated cohort was small and had just a single nonresponder, larger studies are needed to establish links between baseline CD8+ expansion and response. Lesional scalp, especially in alopecia totalis/universalis, showed higher clonality and more expanded CD8+ clones than normal scalp, suggesting antigenic drive. Many expanded lesional clones were found to persist in scalp and blood during tofacitinib treatment, and relapse after treatment cessation may be partly explained by this persistence. TCR sequences shared between patients were less clear than in mice, possibly partly because of HLA diversity in the patient population.

The time point label corresponds to: about 25 weeks on oral tofacitinib. The label giving this sample's treatment or condition can be read as: oral pan-JAK inhibitor, 5-10 mg twice daily. Lesional scalp punch biopsies and peripheral blood were obtained from alopecia areata patients. PBMCs were isolated by density centrifugation and stained for CD3, CD4 and CD8, and CD4+ and CD8+ T cells were sorted on a FACSAria. Library preparation was by the immunoSEQ multiplex PCR assay. RNA was extracted from all samples and reverse transcribed into cDNA, which served as template for TCR sequencing. SuperScript III was used to make first-strand cDNA, primed with a 2:1 mix of oligo-dT and random hexamers. Amplification bias was assessed with a synthetic immune receptor repertoire, and residual bias was removed computationally. The study's processing was this. Raw reads were preprocessed to remove errors, and CDR3 was defined by IMGT conventions from the conserved cysteine to phenylalanine. Clonality was computed by normalizing Shannon entropy by log2 of the number of productive unique TCRs and subtracting the result from 1. Whether scalp clones were CD4 or CD8 was inferred by matching scalp TCRbeta sequences against CD4 and CD8 repertoires sorted from blood. In TCRdb, the immuneACCESS table is reduced to in-frame sequences with V and J assigned. These tables do not hold every clone; where another copy was compared, an unresolved V gene accounts for under half, and the others remain unexplained. The DNA gave D and trimming, while V, J and clone size come from that table. This sample lists roughly 110,000 clones; roughly three fifths were detected once. In total, the top ten clones hold under 3.5% of the sample.

To note about this clone: Its antigen is not yet known. Per-base quality was not reported, and no clone a single base away is much larger than it.

This sequence originates from a human donor with alopecia areata. Material: CD4+ T cells sorted from blood, obtained at week 24, from a patient treated with tofacitinib.

The encoded CDR3 is CASANQGAGNTEAFF. The bases are TGTGCCAGCGCTAACCAGGGGGCGGGTAACACTGAAGCTTTCTTT. This receptor chain uses TRBV6-5 and TRBJ1-1, with 8 junctional bases fitting TRBD1. The junction shows trimming of 8 bases on V and 2 bases on J, and the gene matches do not reach 10 bases of it. As encoded in the germline V gene, CDR1 is MNHEY while CDR2 is SVGAGI. The CDR3 measures 15 amino acids from cysteine to phenylalanine. Of the read, only the CDR3 DNA is kept; its 45 bases are in frame from base 1.